A single sample is the source of the 3 T cell receptor beta chains below, sequenced in a study of blood T cell repertoires in COVID-19. The protocol was immunoSEQ multiplex PCR, while the TCRdb copy is restricted to in-frame clones and leaves out a portion. The repertoire holds about 220,000 clones, with roughly 80% as singletons. Sequencing used peripheral blood. Receptor source: a woman aged 40 to 55 with active or convalescent COVID-19.

V gene TRBV3-1 (or the pseudogene TRBV3-2) combines with J gene TRBJ1-2; maybe TRBD1 (5 bases). This CDR3 is built from 16 residues. Germline loops: CDR1 LGHDT, CDR2 YNNKEL (reference sequence). V lost 3 bases, J lost 5 bases, and 19 bases lay in between. Here the CDR3 DNA reads TGTGCCAGCAGCCAGACGGGGCGGGATCTACGGTATGGCTACACCTTC. Its translation is CASSQTGRDLRYGYTF.

As concerns this clone: The germline gene is not matched at one end of the junction; a read error may be the cause. The chain has TRBV28 and TRBJ2-2; 7 nucleotides align to TRBD1. The CDR3 loop spans 15 amino acids. Germline-derived CDR1 and CDR2 are MDHEN and SYDVKM. The CDR3 region is CASSLGQANAGELFF. The CDR3 nucleotides are TGTGCCAGCAGCCTTGGACAGGCGAACGCCGGGGAGCTGTTTTTT.

The rearrangement uses TRBV11-2 and TRBJ1-1, with D possibly TRBD1 on 6 matching bases. Per the germline V gene, CDR1 is SGHAT and CDR2 is FQNNGV. The V end was cut by 5 bases, the J end by 5 bases, with 18 bases between. This CDR3 spans 15 amino acids. CDR3: CASSINRVPWTEAFF. The CDR3, as DNA: TGTGCCAGCAGCATCAACAGGGTCCCTTGGACTGAAGCTTTCTTT. The full variable domain, completed using reference TRBV11-2 and TRBJ1-1, is EAGVAQSPRYKIIEKRQSVAFWCNPISGHATLYWYQQILGQGPKLLIQFQNNGVVDDSQLPKDRFSAERLKGVDSTLKIQPAKLEDSAVYLCASSINRVPWTEAFFGQGTRLTVV.